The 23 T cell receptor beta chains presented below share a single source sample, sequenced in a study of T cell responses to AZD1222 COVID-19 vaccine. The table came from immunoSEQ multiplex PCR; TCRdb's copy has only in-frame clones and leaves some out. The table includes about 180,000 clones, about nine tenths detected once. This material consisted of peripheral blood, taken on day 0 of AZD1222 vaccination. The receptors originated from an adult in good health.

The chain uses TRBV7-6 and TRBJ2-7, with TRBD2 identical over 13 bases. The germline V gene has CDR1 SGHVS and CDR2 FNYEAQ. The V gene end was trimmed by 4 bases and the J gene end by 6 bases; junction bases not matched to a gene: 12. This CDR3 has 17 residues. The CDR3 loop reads CASSYRLAGGLRPEQYF. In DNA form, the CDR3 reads TGTGCCAGCAGCTACCGACTAGCGGGGGGACTTCGGCCCGAGCAGTACTTC.

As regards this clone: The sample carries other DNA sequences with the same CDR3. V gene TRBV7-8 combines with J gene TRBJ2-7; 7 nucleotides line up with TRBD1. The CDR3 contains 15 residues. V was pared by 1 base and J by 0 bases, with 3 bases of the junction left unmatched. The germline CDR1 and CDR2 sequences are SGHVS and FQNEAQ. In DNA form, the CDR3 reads TGTGCCAGCAGCTTAGTACAGGGGCCCTCCTACGAGCAGTACTTC. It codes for CASSLVQGPSYEQYF.

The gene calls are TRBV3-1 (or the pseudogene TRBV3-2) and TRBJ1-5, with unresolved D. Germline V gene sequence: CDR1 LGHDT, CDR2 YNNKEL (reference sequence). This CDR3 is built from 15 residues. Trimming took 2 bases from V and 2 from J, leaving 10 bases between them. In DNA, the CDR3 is TGTGCCAGCAGCCAAAAAGGTCACGGCAATCAGCCCCAGCATTTT. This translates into CASSQKGHGNQPQHF.

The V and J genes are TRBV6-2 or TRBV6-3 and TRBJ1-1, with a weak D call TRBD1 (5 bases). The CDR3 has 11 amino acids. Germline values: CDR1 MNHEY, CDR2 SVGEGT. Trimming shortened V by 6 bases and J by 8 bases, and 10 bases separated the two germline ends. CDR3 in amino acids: CASSRGREAFF. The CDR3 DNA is TGTGCCAGCAGCCGGGGCAGGGAAGCTTTCTTT.

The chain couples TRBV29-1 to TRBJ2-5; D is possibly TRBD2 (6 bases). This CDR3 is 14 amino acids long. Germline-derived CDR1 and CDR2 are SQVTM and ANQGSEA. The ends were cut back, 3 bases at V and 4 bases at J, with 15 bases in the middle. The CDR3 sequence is CSVEGRLVRETQYF. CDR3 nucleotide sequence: TGCAGCGTTGAGGGGAGACTAGTGCGAGAGACCCAGTACTTC.

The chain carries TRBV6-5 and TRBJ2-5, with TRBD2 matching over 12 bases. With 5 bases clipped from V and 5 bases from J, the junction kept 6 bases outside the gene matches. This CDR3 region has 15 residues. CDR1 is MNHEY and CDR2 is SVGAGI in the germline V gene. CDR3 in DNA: TGTGCCAGCAGTCGACTAGCGGGGGTTTTGGAGACCCAGTACTTC. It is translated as CASSRLAGVLETQYF.

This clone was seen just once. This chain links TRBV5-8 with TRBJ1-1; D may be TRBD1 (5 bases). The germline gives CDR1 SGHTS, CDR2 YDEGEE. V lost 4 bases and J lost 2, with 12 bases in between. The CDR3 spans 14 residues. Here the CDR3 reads CASSQGSRNTEAFF. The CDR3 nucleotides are TGTGCCAGCAGCCAGGGATCGAGAAACACTGAAGCTTTCTTT.

This CDR3 is CASSFSIQLSGANVLTF. DNA for the CDR3: TGTGCCAGCAGTTTTTCAATACAGCTCTCTGGGGCCAACGTCCTGACTTTC. The gene calls are TRBV27 and TRBJ2-6; D is uncertain. V lost 3 bases and J lost 0, with 12 bases in between. Germline values: CDR1 MNHEY, CDR2 SMNVEV (reference sequence). The length of the CDR3 is 17 residues. The full variable domain, its missing parts supplied by reference TRBV27 and TRBJ2-6, is EAQVTQNPRYLITVTGKKLTVTCSQNMNHEYMSWYRQDPGLGLRQIYYSMNVEVTDKGDVPEGYKVSRKEKRNFPLILESPSPNQTSLYFCASSFSIQLSGANVLTFGAGSRLTVL.

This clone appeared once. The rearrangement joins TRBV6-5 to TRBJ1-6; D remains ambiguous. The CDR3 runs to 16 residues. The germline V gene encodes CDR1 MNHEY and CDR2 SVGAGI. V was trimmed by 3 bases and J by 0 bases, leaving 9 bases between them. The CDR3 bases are TGTGCCAGCAGTTATGCGGCGAGCTCCTATAATTCACCCCTCCACTTT. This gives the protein CASSYAASSYNSPLHF.

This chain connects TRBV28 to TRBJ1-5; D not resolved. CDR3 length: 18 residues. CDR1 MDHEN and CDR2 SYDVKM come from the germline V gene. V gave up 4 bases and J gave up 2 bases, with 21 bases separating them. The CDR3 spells CASSWEGKGSRGNQPQHF. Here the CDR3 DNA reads TGTGCCAGCAGTTGGGAGGGAAAAGGGAGTCGTGGCAATCAGCCCCAGCATTTT.

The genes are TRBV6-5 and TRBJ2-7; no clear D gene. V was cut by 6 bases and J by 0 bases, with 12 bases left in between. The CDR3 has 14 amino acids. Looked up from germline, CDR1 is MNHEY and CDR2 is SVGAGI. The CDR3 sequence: CASSRTASSYEQYF. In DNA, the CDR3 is TGTGCCAGCAGCCGGACCGCGAGCTCCTACGAGCAGTACTTC.

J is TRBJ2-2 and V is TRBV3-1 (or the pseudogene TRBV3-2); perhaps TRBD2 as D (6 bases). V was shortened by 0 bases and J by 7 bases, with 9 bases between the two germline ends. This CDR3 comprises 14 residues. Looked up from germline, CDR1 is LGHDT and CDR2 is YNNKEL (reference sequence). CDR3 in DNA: TGTGCCAGCAGCCAAGATGGGGGGATCGGGGAGCTGTTTTTT. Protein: CASSQDGGIGELFF.

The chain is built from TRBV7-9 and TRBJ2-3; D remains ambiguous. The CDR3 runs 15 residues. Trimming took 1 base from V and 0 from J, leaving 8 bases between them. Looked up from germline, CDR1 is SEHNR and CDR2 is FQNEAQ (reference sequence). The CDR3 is CASSLGGESTDTQYF. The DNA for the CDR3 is TGTGCCAGCAGCTTAGGTGGCGAAAGCACAGATACGCAGTATTTT.

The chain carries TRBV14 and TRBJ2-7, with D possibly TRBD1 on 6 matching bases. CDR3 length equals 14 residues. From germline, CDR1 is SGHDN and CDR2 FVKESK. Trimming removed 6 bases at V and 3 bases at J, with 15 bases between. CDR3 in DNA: TGTGCCAGCAGTCCTGGACAGCTTAACTACGAGCAGTACTTC. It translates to CASSPGQLNYEQYF.

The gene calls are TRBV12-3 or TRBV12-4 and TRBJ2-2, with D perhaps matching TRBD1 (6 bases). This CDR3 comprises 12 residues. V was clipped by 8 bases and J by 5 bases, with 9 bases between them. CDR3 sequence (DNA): TGTGCCAGCCGTCAGGGGACCGGGGAGCTGTTTTTT. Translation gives CASRQGTGELFF.

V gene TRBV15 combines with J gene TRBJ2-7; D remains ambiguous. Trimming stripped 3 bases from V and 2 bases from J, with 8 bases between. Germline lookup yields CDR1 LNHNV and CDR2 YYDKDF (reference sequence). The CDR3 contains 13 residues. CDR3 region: CATSSDTTYEQYF. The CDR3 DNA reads TGTGCCACCAGCAGTGACACCACCTACGAGCAGTACTTC.

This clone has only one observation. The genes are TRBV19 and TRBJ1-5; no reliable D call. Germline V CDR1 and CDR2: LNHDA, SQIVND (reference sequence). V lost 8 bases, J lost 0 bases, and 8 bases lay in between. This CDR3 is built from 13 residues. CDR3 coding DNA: TGTGCCAGTCGGCGGAATAGCAATCAGCCCCAGCATTTT. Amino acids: CASRRNSNQPQHF. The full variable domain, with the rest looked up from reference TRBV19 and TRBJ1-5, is DGGITQSPKYLFRKEGQNVTLSCEQNLNHDAMYWYRQDPGQGLRLIYYSQIVNDFQKGDIAEGYSVSREKKESFPLTVTSAQKNPTAFYLCASRRNSNQPQHFGDGTRLSIL.

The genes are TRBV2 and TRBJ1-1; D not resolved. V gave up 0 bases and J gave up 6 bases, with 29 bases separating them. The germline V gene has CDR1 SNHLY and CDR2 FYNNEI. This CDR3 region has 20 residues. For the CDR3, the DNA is TGTGCCAGCAGTGAAGCGGGTTACGAGCAAGCAGGCCAGGTGGCGGCTGAAGCTTTCTTT. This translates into CASSEAGYEQAGQVAAEAFF.

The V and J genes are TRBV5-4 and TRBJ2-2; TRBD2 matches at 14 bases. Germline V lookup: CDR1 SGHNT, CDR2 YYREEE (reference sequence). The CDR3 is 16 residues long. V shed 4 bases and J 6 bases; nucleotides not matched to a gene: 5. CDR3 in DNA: TGTGCCAGCAGCCAGACTAGCGGGGGGGCAGCCGGGGAGCTGTTTTTT. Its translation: CASSQTSGGAAGELFF.

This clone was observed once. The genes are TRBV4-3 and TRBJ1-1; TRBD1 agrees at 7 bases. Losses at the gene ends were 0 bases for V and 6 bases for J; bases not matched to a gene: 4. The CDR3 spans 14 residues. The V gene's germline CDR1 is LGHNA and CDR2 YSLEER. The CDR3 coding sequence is TGCGCCAGCAGCCAAGATTCCGGGACAGCTGAAGCTTTCTTT. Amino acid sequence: CASSQDSGTAEAFF.

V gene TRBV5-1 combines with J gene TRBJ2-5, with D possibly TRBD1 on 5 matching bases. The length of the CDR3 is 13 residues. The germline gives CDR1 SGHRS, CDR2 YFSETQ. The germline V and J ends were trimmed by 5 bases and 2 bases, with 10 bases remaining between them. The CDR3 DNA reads TGCGCCAGCAGTCAGGGTGATCAAGAGACCCAGTACTTC. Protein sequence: CASSQGDQETQYF.

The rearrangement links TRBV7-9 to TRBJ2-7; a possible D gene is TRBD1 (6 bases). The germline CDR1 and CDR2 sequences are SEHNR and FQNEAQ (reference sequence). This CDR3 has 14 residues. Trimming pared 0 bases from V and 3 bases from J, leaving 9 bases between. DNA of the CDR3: TGTGCCAGCAGCTTAGCGGGGGCTGACTACGAGCAGTACTTC. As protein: CASSLAGADYEQYF.

CDR3 in amino acids: CASSPGCNEQFF. The CDR3 DNA reads TGTGCCAGCAGCCCAGGTTGTAATGAGCAGTTCTTC. The rearrangement links TRBV3-1 (or the pseudogene TRBV3-2) to TRBJ2-1; D ambiguous. CDR3 length equals 12 residues. V gave up 4 bases and J gave up 7 bases, with 8 bases separating them. Looked up from germline, CDR1 is LGHDT and CDR2 is YNNKEL (reference sequence).